The table lists the clone carrying this T cell receptor (beta chain) with a few counts. This CDR3 has 15 residues. Germline V gene sequence: CDR1 SGHVS, CDR2 FNYEAQ. This sample stems from a study of blood T cells in healthy people across ages. A second 7 to 11 cycle PCR used barcoded and J-beta primers. TCRdb reanalysed the 5' RACE reads using MiXCR and keeps one entry per CDR3 protein. In the table there are roughly 800,000 distinct CDR3 sequences, 20% to 25% of which are singletons. These records were also assigned to another study, of T cells of mothers and their children. That study adds: Thymic selection molds TCR recombination products alike in related and unrelated pairs.

This clonotype was obtained from a boy younger than 18 in good health. What was sequenced was blood. V gene TRBV7-6 combines with J gene TRBJ2-5; TRBD1 or TRBD2 may be the D gene (7 bases each). The end of the DNA aligns better with TRBJ2-7, so the J call may be wrong. The CDR3 region is CASSFRGEGTYEQYF. In DNA form, the CDR3 reads TGTGCCAGCAGCTTCAGGGGGGAGGGAACCTACGAGCAGTACTTC.